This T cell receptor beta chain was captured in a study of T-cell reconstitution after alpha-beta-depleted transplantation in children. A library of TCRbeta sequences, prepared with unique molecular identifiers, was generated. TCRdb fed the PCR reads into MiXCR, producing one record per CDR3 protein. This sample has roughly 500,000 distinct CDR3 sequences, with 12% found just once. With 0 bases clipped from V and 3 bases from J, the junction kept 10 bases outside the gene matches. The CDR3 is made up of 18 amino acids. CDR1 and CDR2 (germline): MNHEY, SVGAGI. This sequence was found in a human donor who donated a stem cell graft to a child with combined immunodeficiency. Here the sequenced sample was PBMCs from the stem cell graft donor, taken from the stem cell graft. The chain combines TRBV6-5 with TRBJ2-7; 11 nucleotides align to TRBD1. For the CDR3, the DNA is TGTGCCAGCAGTTACTCGAAGCGGGACAGGGGGGAAGACTACGAGCAGTACTTC. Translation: CASSYSKRDRGEDYEQYF.